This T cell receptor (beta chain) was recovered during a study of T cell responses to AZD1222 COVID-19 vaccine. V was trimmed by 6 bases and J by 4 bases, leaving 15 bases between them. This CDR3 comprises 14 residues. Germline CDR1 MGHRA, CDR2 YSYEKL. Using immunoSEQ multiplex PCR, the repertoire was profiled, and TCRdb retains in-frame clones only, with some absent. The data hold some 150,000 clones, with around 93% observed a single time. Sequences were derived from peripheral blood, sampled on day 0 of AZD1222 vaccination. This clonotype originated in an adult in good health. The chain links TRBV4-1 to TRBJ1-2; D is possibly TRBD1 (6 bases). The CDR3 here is CASSLVRGSYGYTF. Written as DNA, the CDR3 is TGCGCCAGCAGTCTCGTCAGGGGTAGCTATGGCTACACCTTC.